Below, 25 T cell receptor beta chains from the same sample are listed, as sequenced in a study of esophageal squamous cell carcinoma under preoperative chemotherapy. Time point meaning: before preoperative PTX-NDP chemotherapy. TCRdb called the PCR reads again in MiXCR, with one record for every CDR3 protein. Among approximately 30,000 distinct CDR3 sequences listed, roughly half were seen once. Sample collection was performed from a patient given preoperative chemotherapy. All receptors derive from a human donor with esophageal squamous cell carcinoma. The donor label of this sample is uncertain.

The chain employs TRBV12-3 or TRBV12-4 and TRBJ2-3; no definite D call. The V end was cut by 6 bases, the J end by 3 bases, with 19 bases between. The CDR3 consists of 16 residues. The CDR3 DNA reads TGTGCCAGCAGGACTTACCGGGCCTTCAATACAGATACGCAGTATTTT. Translated, it gives CASRTYRAFNTDTQYF.

In this sample, this clonotype turned up a few times. The rearrangement uses TRBV7-8 and TRBJ2-2; either TRBD1 or TRBD2 may supply D (6 bases each). The DNA end lines up better with TRBJ2-3; the J call may be wrong. CDR1 and CDR2 (germline): SGHVS, FQNEAQ. There are 17 residues in the CDR3. The CDR3 bases are TGTGCCAGCAGCGTACATCCGCGGGAATGGGACACCGGGGCGCAGTATTTT. Protein: CASSVHPREWDTGAQYF.

Many counts were recorded for this clonotype. The V call is TRBV15, the J call TRBJ2-2, with unresolved D. This CDR3 is built from 12 residues. Germline CDR1 reads LNHNV; CDR2 reads YYDKDF (reference sequence). Trimming removed 8 bases at V and 1 base at J, with 5 bases between. CDR3 residues: CATGRNTGELFF. The CDR3 DNA reads as TGTGCCACCGGGCGGAACACCGGGGAGCTGTTTTTT.

This clonotype was detected ten times or more. The genes are TRBV27 and TRBJ2-1; the match to TRBD2 covers 8 bases. The V segment lost 7 bases and the J segment 0 bases; nucleotides outside the gene matches: 11. The CDR3 length is 17 residues. Germline V lookup: CDR1 MNHEY, CDR2 SMNVEV (reference sequence). The CDR3 DNA is TGTGCCAGCACTTCACGTAGCGGGATCAGCTCCTACAATGAGCAGTTCTTC. Its protein product is CASTSRSGISSYNEQFF.

The table lists this clonotype with many counts. This chain joins TRBV7-9 and TRBJ2-6; D is ambiguous. Trimming cost V 0 bases and J 3 bases, with 6 bases left between them. Germline CDR1 SEHNR, CDR2 FQNEAQ (reference sequence). The CDR3 consists of 15 residues. The CDR3 protein is CASSLALGGANVLTF. CDR3 nucleotide sequence: TGTGCCAGCAGCTTAGCGCTCGGTGGGGCCAACGTCCTGACTTTC.

The chain uses TRBV12-3 or TRBV12-4 and TRBJ2-3; 9 nucleotides match TRBD2. With the DNA end fitting TRBJ2-7 better, the J assignment may be wrong. The CDR3 covers 15 residues. Here the CDR3 DNA reads TGTGCCAGCAGTCGAGGGGGCGGGGGGGCCATTGAGCAGTACTTC. It encodes CASSRGGGGAIEQYF.

The chain is built from TRBV7-8 and TRBJ2-5; 13 bases map to TRBD2. After removal of 5 bases from V and 2 bases from J, the junction contained 2 bases not matched to a gene. This CDR3 is built from 15 residues. Germline CDR1 reads SGHVS; CDR2 reads FQNEAQ. CDR3 residues: CASSLTSGGQETQYF. The CDR3 DNA sequence: TGTGCCAGCAGCCTGACTAGCGGGGGGCAAGAGACCCAGTACTTC.

The chain joins TRBV10-3 to TRBJ2-3; 9 bases are shared with TRBD1. The CDR3 has 15 residues. The germline V gene has CDR1 ENHRY and CDR2 SYGVKD. After removal of 11 bases from V and 14 bases from J, the junction contained 23 bases not matched to a gene. This CDR3 reads CARGRQGVCTGALYF. The CDR3 DNA reads as TGTGCCCGGGGCAGACAGGGGGTGTGCACAGGTGCGCTGTATTTT.

The chain links TRBV7-7 to TRBJ2-5; a weak D match, TRBD1 (6 bases). The J call may not be correct, given that the DNA end is closer to TRBJ2-7. This CDR3 spans 15 amino acids. Germline lookup yields CDR1 SSHAT and CDR2 FNYEAQ (reference sequence). The CDR3 DNA follows: TGTGCCAGCAGCTTAGAGACAGGACCGACCTACGAGCAGTACTTC. It specifies CASSLETGPTYEQYF.

This sequence joins TRBV6-1 and TRBJ2-5; 13 bases align to TRBD2. This CDR3 comprises 14 residues. CDR1 and CDR2 from the germline V gene are MNHNS and SASEGT. V lost 6 bases, J lost 4 bases, and 2 bases stayed unmatched. The CDR3 region is CASRGLAGAETQYF. CDR3 bases: TGTGCCAGCAGAGGACTAGCGGGAGCAGAGACCCAGTACTTC.

J is TRBJ2-5 and V is TRBV23-1, with D perhaps assigned TRBD1 or TRBD2 (5 bases each). Being an ORF, TRBV23-1 has a function that is uncertain. The CDR3 covers 15 residues. The V and J ends lost 6 bases and 5 bases respectively, with 19 bases between them. The CDR3 is CASSNLGTEYETQYF. CDR3 coding DNA: TGCGCCAGCAGCAACCTCGGGACGGAGTATGAGACCCAGTACTTC.

This clonotype came up many times. V gene TRBV6-1 combines with J gene TRBJ2-7; D ambiguous. V lost 4 bases to trimming and J lost 6 bases, with 16 bases between them. This CDR3 has 14 amino acids. Germline assignment: CDR1 MNHNS and CDR2 SASEGT. CDR3 region: CASSGRALPGEQYF. The CDR3 nucleotides read TGTGCCAGCAGTGGACGGGCCCTCCCTGGCGAGCAGTACTTC.

V is TRBV7-8 and J is TRBJ2-3; D possibly matches TRBD1 or TRBD2 (5 bases each). TRBJ2-4 explains the end of the DNA better; the J call may be wrong. In germline, CDR1 is SGHVS, CDR2 FQNEAQ. CDR3 length: 14 residues. As DNA, the CDR3 is TGTGCCAGCTCGGGGCTGTGGGCCAAAGATACTCAGTACTTC. Protein: CASSGLWAKDTQYF.

Turning to this clonotype: The junction and the germline gene differ at one end; a read error may be behind it. The gene calls are TRBV7-2 and TRBJ2-4, with 7 bases lining up with TRBD2. CDR1 and CDR2 from the germline V gene are SGHTA and FQGNSA. The CDR3 length is 13 residues. The chain's CDR3 is CASSPQRGDIQYF. CDR3 coding DNA: TGTGCCAGCAGCCCCCAGCGGGGAGATATTCAGTATTTC.

This clonotype was observed many times. The V gene is TRBV7-2, the J gene TRBJ2-5, with D perhaps matching TRBD1 (8 bases). V lost 2 bases and J lost 2, with 18 bases in between. In germline, CDR1 is SGHTA, CDR2 FQGNSA. This CDR3 comprises 17 residues. The CDR3: CASSLSRTGRGQETQYF. The CDR3 DNA reads TGTGCCAGCAGCTTAAGCCGGACAGGGAGGGGACAAGAGACCCAGTACTTC.

Details on this clonotype: At one end, the junction sequence differs from germline, possibly due to a read error. V and J are TRBV6-1 and TRBJ2-4; possibly TRBD2 for D (6 bases). Germline loops: CDR1 MNHNS, CDR2 SASEGT. The length of the CDR3 is 16 residues. The DNA for the CDR3 is TGTGCCAGCCGTGAATTGGGGGGAAGCGCCAAAGACACGCAGTACTTC. This gives the protein CASRELGGSAKDTQYF.

This chain joins TRBV19 and TRBJ1-1, with D maybe TRBD1 (5 bases). Looked up from germline, CDR1 is LNHDA and CDR2 is SQIVND (reference sequence). Trimming removed 5 bases from V and 7 bases from J, with 17 bases in between. CDR3 length: 14 amino acids. The CDR3 sequence: CASSLGGNKDEAFF. As DNA, the CDR3 is TGTGCCAGTAGTTTGGGGGGAAATAAGGATGAAGCTTTCTTT.

With regard to this clonotype: Mismatch with germline at one junction end may stem from a read error. The genes are TRBV7-2 and TRBJ2-5, with 11 bases aligning to TRBD2. Germline assignment: CDR1 SGHTA and CDR2 FQGNSA. The CDR3 has 15 residues. CDR3 in DNA: TGTGCCAGCAGCGTAGCGGGAGGGTCCTACAATGAGCAGTACTTC. Translated: CASSVAGGSYNEQYF.

The rearrangement links TRBV6-1 to TRBJ2-4; D may be TRBD1 (6 bases). The germline V and J ends were trimmed by 3 bases and 0 bases, with 15 bases remaining between them. The germline gives CDR1 MNHNS, CDR2 SASEGT. The length of the CDR3 is 17 residues. The CDR3 loop is CASSEPDSERAKNIQYF. In nucleotides, the CDR3 is TGTGCCAGCAGTGAGCCGGACAGTGAGCGAGCCAAAAACATTCAGTACTTC.

By proportion, this clonotype is medium-sized (0.01 to 0.1%). This rearrangement joins TRBV7-6 to TRBJ2-3, with a possible D match to TRBD2 (7 bases). CDR1 is SGHVS, CDR2 FNYEAQ, per germline. This CDR3 region has 15 residues. V was trimmed by 3 bases and J by 4 bases, leaving 14 bases between them. The CDR3 DNA reads TGTGCCAGCAGCTTGGGGGCGGGAGAGTCAGATACGCAGTATTTT. It is translated as CASSLGAGESDTQYF.

The chain carries TRBV19 and TRBJ2-7; possible D gene TRBD2, 7 bases. Trimming stripped 6 bases from V and 4 bases from J, with 19 bases between. Germline lookup yields CDR1 LNHDA and CDR2 SQIVND (reference sequence). CDR3 length: 15 amino acids. CDR3 residues: CASSLRGAGDYEQYF. CDR3 nucleotides: TGTGCCAGTAGCCTCCGGGGGGCAGGAGATTACGAGCAGTACTTC.

Only a few counts were recorded for this clonotype. The chain links TRBV19 to TRBJ2-7, with 8 bases aligning to TRBD2. The CDR3 has 14 amino acids. With V trimmed by 6 bases and J by 8 bases, 12 bases remained unmatched. Germline assignment: CDR1 LNHDA and CDR2 SQIVND (reference sequence). DNA of the CDR3: TGTGCCAGTAGGGACTTCAACGTAGCGGGAAAGCAGTACTTC. As protein: CASRDFNVAGKQYF.

This clonotype ranks as medium-sized. V and J are TRBV7-2 and TRBJ2-5, with 9 positions matching TRBD1. V lost 0 bases and J lost 5; bases outside the gene matches: 7. The length of the CDR3 is 16 residues. The V gene's germline CDR1 is SGHTA and CDR2 FQGNSA. The CDR3, as DNA: TGTGCCAGCAGCTTAGCGTCGGGACAGGGTGTCGAGACCCAGTACTTC. Translating gives CASSLASGQGVETQYF.

About this clonotype: At one end, the junction sequence differs from germline, possibly due to a read error. The V gene is TRBV27, the J gene TRBJ2-7; 9 positions match TRBD2. The CDR3 covers 15 residues. Germline assignment: CDR1 MNHEY and CDR2 SMNVEV (reference sequence). DNA for the CDR3: TGTGCCAGCAGTATATCCTACGGGGTAGCGGGAGTTCTGTACTTC. This encodes CASSISYGVAGVLYF.

The sample holds many counts of this clonotype. The gene calls are TRBV6-6 and TRBJ2-1; D is undetermined. Trimming took off 1 base at V and 2 bases at J, with 9 bases between the two ends. This CDR3 is built from 15 residues. CDR1 MNHNY and CDR2 SVGAGI come from the germline V gene (reference sequence). This CDR3 reads CASSYFAGAYNEQFF. The CDR3 bases are TGTGCCAGCAGTTACTTCGCAGGAGCCTACAATGAGCAGTTCTTC.